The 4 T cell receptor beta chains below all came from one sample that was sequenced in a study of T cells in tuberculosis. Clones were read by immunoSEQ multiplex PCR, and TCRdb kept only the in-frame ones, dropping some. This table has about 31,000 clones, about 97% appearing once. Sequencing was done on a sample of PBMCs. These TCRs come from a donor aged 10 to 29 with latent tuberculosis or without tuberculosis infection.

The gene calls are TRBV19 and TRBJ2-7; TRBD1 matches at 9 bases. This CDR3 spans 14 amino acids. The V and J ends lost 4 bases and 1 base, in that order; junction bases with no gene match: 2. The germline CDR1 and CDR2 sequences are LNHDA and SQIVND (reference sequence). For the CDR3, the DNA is TGTGCCAGTAGTACGGGACAGGGATCCTACGAGCAGTACTTC. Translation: CASSTGQGSYEQYF.

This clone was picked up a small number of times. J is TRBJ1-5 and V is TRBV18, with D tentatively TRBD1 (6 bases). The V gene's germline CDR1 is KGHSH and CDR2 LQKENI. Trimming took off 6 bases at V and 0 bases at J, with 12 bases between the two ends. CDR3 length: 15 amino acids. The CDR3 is CASSSGQLSNQPQHF. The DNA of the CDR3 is TGTGCCAGCTCCTCAGGACAGCTTAGCAATCAGCCCCAGCATTTT.

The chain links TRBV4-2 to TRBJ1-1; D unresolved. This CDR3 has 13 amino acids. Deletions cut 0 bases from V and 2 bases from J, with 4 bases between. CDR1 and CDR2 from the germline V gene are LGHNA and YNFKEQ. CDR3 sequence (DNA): TGTGCCAGCAGCCAAGACACAAACACTGAAGCTTTCTTT. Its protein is CASSQDTNTEAFF.

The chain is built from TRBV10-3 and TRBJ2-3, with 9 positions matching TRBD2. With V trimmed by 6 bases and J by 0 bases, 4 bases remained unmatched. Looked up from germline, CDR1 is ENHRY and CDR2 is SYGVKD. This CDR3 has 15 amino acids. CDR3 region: CAIRMLAGSTDTQYF. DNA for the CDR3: TGTGCCATCAGGATGCTAGCGGGGAGCACAGATACGCAGTATTTT.